Below are 20 T cell receptor beta chains sequenced from a single sample in a study of blood T cell repertoires in COVID-19. Repertoires were generated with immunoSEQ multiplex PCR, while TCRdb's copy carries only in-frame clones and drops some. The sample lists 150,000 or so clones; approximately 90% were seen once. Sequences were obtained from PBMCs or T cells enriched from blood (not recorded which). These receptor sequences come from a woman between 35 and 50 years old who had been exposed to COVID-19.

V is TRBV27 and J is TRBJ2-5; perhaps TRBD1 as D (6 bases). Germline-derived CDR1 and CDR2 are MNHEY and SMNVEV (reference sequence). The CDR3 covers 13 residues. The V gene lost 7 bases and the J gene lost 6 bases, with 15 bases spanning the gap. DNA for the CDR3: TGTGCCAGCACAGTTGGGGGCTCGAAGACCCAGTACTTC. This codes for CASTVGGSKTQYF.

The genes are TRBV19 and TRBJ1-3; the match to TRBD1 covers 8 bases. This CDR3 spans 18 amino acids. J lost 1 base, V lost 3 bases, and 11 bases had no gene match. Germline V lookup: CDR1 LNHDA, CDR2 SQIVND (reference sequence). CDR3 DNA sequence: TGTGCCAGTAGTATCCGGGACAGGTCGCAACTTTCTGGAAACACCATATATTTT. Translating it yields CASSIRDRSQLSGNTIYF.

V usage is TRBV21-1 and J usage is TRBJ2-7; the table's D call of TRBD2 was not tested on the DNA. TRBV21-1 represents a pseudogene. CDR3 length: 17 amino acids. This CDR3 is CASPVPKLARSSYEQYF. CDR3 DNA sequence: TGTGCCAGCCCAGTGCCCAAACTAGCGAGGAGCTCCTACGAGCAGTACTTC.

The table lists this clone with a few counts. The genes are TRBV10-3 and TRBJ1-1; D call uncertain. Germline CDR1 and CDR2: ENHRY and SYGVKD. Trimming took off 6 bases at V and 1 base at J, with 3 bases between the two ends. The CDR3 spans 11 residues. CDR3 amino acids: CAIRANTEAFF. CDR3 nucleotide sequence: TGTGCCATCAGAGCGAACACTGAAGCTTTCTTT.

The rearrangement links TRBV2 to TRBJ1-2; D remains unclear. This CDR3 region has 8 residues. Germline assignment: CDR1 SNHLY and CDR2 FYNNEI. V lost 10 bases, J lost 7 bases, and 4 bases lay in between. CDR3 sequence (DNA): TGTGCCATAGCTGGCTACACCTTC. This gives the protein CAIAGYTF. Complete variable domain (other parts from reference TRBV2 and TRBJ1-2): EPEVTQTPSHQVTQMGQEVILRCVPISNHLYFYWYRQILGQKVEFLVSFYNNEISEKSEIFDDQFSVERPDGSNFTLKIRSTKLEDSAMYFCAIAGYTFGSGTRLTVV.

This rearrangement joins TRBV7-3 to TRBJ2-2; unclear D gene. Trimming stripped 1 base from V and 5 bases from J, with 14 bases between. There are 16 residues in the CDR3. CDR1 and CDR2 (germline): SGHTA, FQGTGA. The CDR3: CASSLSPGRRTGELFF. The CDR3 DNA sequence: TGTGCCAGCAGCTTAAGTCCCGGTCGCCGAACCGGGGAGCTGTTTTTT.

The chain links TRBV28 to TRBJ1-4, with 8 bases aligning to TRBD1. After removal of 7 bases from V and 7 bases from J, the junction contained 8 bases not matched to a gene. The CDR3 consists of 14 residues. CDR1 is MDHEN and CDR2 is SYDVKM in the germline V gene. This CDR3 reads CASIPSGTGEKLFF. DNA of the CDR3: TGTGCCAGCATCCCTTCCGGGACAGGTGAAAAACTGTTTTTT.

This clone showed up just once. V and J are TRBV6-5 and TRBJ1-1; no firm D call. V shed 6 bases and J shed 0 bases, with 11 bases lying between them. The CDR3 is 14 residues long. The germline CDR1 and CDR2 sequences are MNHEY and SVGAGI. CDR3 protein: CASRFTAMNTEAFF. The CDR3 nucleotides are TGTGCCAGCAGATTTACAGCCATGAACACTGAAGCTTTCTTT.

In its sample, this clone was seen once. The genes are TRBV28 and TRBJ2-1; 8 nucleotides align to TRBD1. The J segment lost 10 bases and the V segment lost 4 bases, leaving 9 bases of the junction unmatched. Germline loops: CDR1 MDHEN, CDR2 SYDVKM. The CDR3 is 14 amino acids. The CDR3 nucleotides are TGTGCCAGCAGTTCACGGACAGGGAGGATAGAGCAGTTCTTC. Residues: CASSSRTGRIEQFF.

To note about this clone: Other DNA sequences in the sample encode the same CDR3. The chain combines TRBV5-1 with TRBJ2-5, with TRBD2 matching 13 bases. V lost 0 bases and J lost 2; bases outside the gene matches: 1. This CDR3 spans 16 amino acids. Germline CDR1 SGHRS, CDR2 YFSETQ. CDR3 DNA sequence: TGCGCCAGCAGCTTGGGACTAGCGGGGGGACAAGAGACCCAGTACTTC. The encoded protein is CASSLGLAGGQETQYF. Variable domain in full (rest from reference TRBV5-1 and TRBJ2-5): KAGVTQTPRYLIKTRGQQVTLSCSPISGHRSVSWYQQTPGQGLQFLFEYFSETQRNKGNFPGRFSGRQFSNSRSEMNVSTLELGDSALYLCASSLGLAGGQETQYFGPGTRLLVL.

CDR3 DNA: TGTGCCAGCAGTTACGGACAGGGCATCTACGAGCAGTACTTC. Encoded protein: CASSYGQGIYEQYF. The chain joins TRBV6-5 to TRBJ2-7; 8 positions agree with TRBD1. CDR1 MNHEY and CDR2 SVGAGI come from the germline V gene. This CDR3 spans 14 amino acids. The junction had 3 bases not matched to a gene; V was cut back by 2 bases and J by 3 bases.

J is TRBJ1-6 and V is TRBV20-1, with 10 bases lining up with TRBD1. V shed 6 bases, J shed 3 bases, and the junction held 14 bases outside the gene matches. Per the germline V gene, CDR1 is DFQATT and CDR2 is SNEGSKA (reference sequence). The CDR3 extends over 18 amino acids. The CDR3 DNA follows: TGCAGTGCGAGTCCGGAGACAGGGGGCCCCAACTATAATTCACCCCTCCACTTT. Translating gives CSASPETGGPNYNSPLHF.

The chain uses TRBV20-1 and TRBJ2-5; possible D gene TRBD2, 5 bases. Germline CDR1 and CDR2: DFQATT and SNEGSKA (reference sequence). The CDR3 is made up of 11 amino acids. V lost 3 bases and J 5 bases, leaving 7 bases between the germline ends. The CDR3: CSARREETQYF. CDR3 coding DNA: TGCAGTGCTAGGAGGGAGGAGACCCAGTACTTC.

This chain connects TRBV28 to TRBJ2-7; a possible D gene is TRBD1 (5 bases). Trimming removed 1 base from V and 2 bases from J, with 15 bases in between. Per the germline V gene, CDR1 is MDHEN and CDR2 is SYDVKM. The CDR3 consists of 16 residues. The chain's CDR3 is CASSLLVTEITYEQYF. The DNA for the CDR3 is TGTGCCAGCAGTTTATTAGTGACAGAAATAACCTACGAGCAGTACTTC.

This clone appeared once. This chain joins TRBV28 and TRBJ2-7; TRBD1 matches 7 bases. After removal of 6 bases from V and 2 bases from J, the junction contained 10 bases not matched to a gene. The CDR3 runs to 15 residues. Germline V gene lookup returns CDR1 MDHEN and CDR2 SYDVKM. DNA of the CDR3: TGTGCCAGCAGCACAAACAGGGGTGGCCCCTACGAGCAGTACTTC. The encoded protein is CASSTNRGGPYEQYF.

The J gene is TRBJ1-1, the V gene TRBV6-5; D is unresolved. Germline V gene lookup returns CDR1 MNHEY and CDR2 SVGAGI. V lost 2 bases to trimming and J lost 0 bases, with 4 bases between them. The CDR3 totals 13 residues. The CDR3 DNA reads TGTGCCAGCAGTTACGACTTGAACACTGAAGCTTTCTTT. This translates into CASSYDLNTEAFF.

The chain employs TRBV2 and TRBJ1-5; D perhaps matches TRBD1 (5 bases). V gave up 1 base and J gave up 5 bases, with 12 bases separating them. CDR3 length: 15 amino acids. Germline V gene data show CDR1 as SNHLY and CDR2 as FYNNEI. The CDR3 spells CASSEVWGGYQPQHF. In nucleotides, the CDR3 is TGTGCCAGCAGTGAAGTGTGGGGGGGGTATCAGCCCCAGCATTTT. Drawing the rest from reference TRBV2 and TRBJ1-5, the complete variable domain is EPEVTQTPSHQVTQMGQEVILRCVPISNHLYFYWYRQILGQKVEFLVSFYNNEISEKSEIFDDQFSVERPDGSNFTLKIRSTKLEDSAMYFCASSEVWGGYQPQHFGDGTRLSIL.

The V call is TRBV28, the J call TRBJ2-3; 8 nucleotides line up with TRBD1. The CDR3 contains 14 residues. Germline-derived CDR1 and CDR2 are MDHEN and SYDVKM. V trimming: 6 bases; J trimming: 1 base; junction bases outside the gene matches: 3. DNA of the CDR3: TGTGCCAGCAGCTCGACAGGGGGCACAGATACGCAGTATTTT. Amino acids: CASSSTGGTDTQYF.

The chain carries TRBV2 and TRBJ2-7; D possibly corresponds to TRBD1 (5 bases). CDR1 is SNHLY and CDR2 is FYNNEI in the germline V gene. The CDR3 covers 11 residues. V lost 8 bases and J 3 bases, leaving 8 bases between the germline ends. The CDR3 reads CASGAFYEQYF. The CDR3 nucleotides read TGTGCCAGCGGGGCCTTCTACGAGCAGTACTTC.

This clone came up once. This chain joins TRBV27 and TRBJ2-3; D perhaps matches TRBD2 (5 bases). The V gene lost 3 bases and the J gene lost 1 base, with 14 bases spanning the gap. Germline V gene data show CDR1 as MNHEY and CDR2 as SMNVEV (reference sequence). CDR3 length equals 16 residues. CDR3 residues: CASSFLLSSGTDTQYF. For the CDR3, the DNA is TGTGCCAGCAGTTTTCTGTTGAGTAGCGGCACAGATACGCAGTATTTT.